The 16 T cell receptor beta chains below all came from one sample that was sequenced in a study of T cells after posttransplantation cyclophosphamide. Using immunoSEQ multiplex PCR, the repertoire was profiled, and TCRdb retains in-frame clones only, with some absent. This repertoire shows some 37,000 clones, approximately 78% found once; its top ten account for about 7.6%. Treatment was busulfan-fludarabine conditioning, a marrow graft, and cyclophosphamide on days +3 and +4. Here the sequenced sample was CD4+ T cells sorted from blood, taken approximately 2,000 days after a stem cell transplant with posttransplant cyclophosphamide. The receptors shown here come from a female patient in her thirties or forties who received an allogeneic stem cell transplant from a related donor, was CMV-positive, and had no GVHD. Among the T cells, some may be from the graft donor.

The gene calls are TRBV19 and TRBJ2-1; D not resolved. CDR3 length equals 15 residues. Trimming cost V 1 base and J 0 bases, with 7 bases left between them. Per germline, CDR1 LNHDA and CDR2 SQIVND (reference sequence). The chain's CDR3 is CASSIGQNSYNEQFF. For the CDR3, the DNA is TGTGCCAGTAGTATAGGACAAAACTCCTACAATGAGCAGTTCTTC.

The chain couples TRBV7-3 to TRBJ2-7; TRBD2 is a possible D gene (5 bases). The CDR3 has 14 amino acids. The germline CDR1 and CDR2 sequences are SGHTA and FQGTGA. V gave up 1 base and J gave up 4 bases, with 11 bases separating them. CDR3 residues: CASSLIMRRYEQYF. In nucleotides, the CDR3 is TGTGCCAGCAGCTTAATCATGAGGAGGTACGAGCAGTACTTC.

V and J are TRBV6-1 and TRBJ2-7, with D unclear. Germline loops: CDR1 MNHNS, CDR2 SASEGT. The CDR3 length is 12 residues. The V gene lost 0 bases and the J gene lost 7 bases, with 7 bases spanning the gap. The CDR3, as DNA: TGTGCCAGCAGTGAAGCGCGCATGGAGCAGTACTTC. It is translated as CASSEARMEQYF.

The gene calls are TRBV5-1 and TRBJ1-1, with D tentatively TRBD1 (6 bases). Germline CDR1 is SGHRS and CDR2 is YFSETQ. The CDR3 has 14 amino acids. V lost 0 bases and J 10 bases, leaving 16 bases between the germline ends. The CDR3 reads CASSLATGGGRAFF. CDR3 sequence (DNA): TGCGCCAGCAGCTTGGCAACGGGGGGCGGAAGAGCTTTCTTT.

V and J are TRBV14 and TRBJ2-1; 7 nucleotides agree with TRBD2. J gave up 3 bases and V 5 bases, and 19 bases lay outside the gene matches. CDR1 is SGHDN and CDR2 is FVKESK in the germline V gene. The CDR3 is 19 amino acids. In nucleotides, the CDR3 is TGTGCCAGCAGCTTACCCGTTGAGGCTAGCGGAAATTTCTACAATGAGCAGTTCTTC. Translated: CASSLPVEASGNFYNEQFF.

V gene TRBV28 combines with J gene TRBJ1-3, with 7 bases that match TRBD1. The V and J ends lost 5 bases and 0 bases, in that order; junction bases with no gene match: 7. CDR3 size: 16 residues. The germline gives CDR1 MDHEN, CDR2 SYDVKM. CDR3 coding DNA: TGTGCCAGCAGTCCCCTACAGGGGAGCTCTGGAAACACCATATATTTT. It codes for CASSPLQGSSGNTIYF. The variable domain in full, with the rest retrieved from reference TRBV28 and TRBJ1-3, is DVKVTQSSRYLVKRTGEKVFLECVQDMDHENMFWYRQDPGLGLRLIYFSYDVKMKEKGDIPEGYSVSREKKERFSLILESASTNQTSMYLCASSPLQGSSGNTIYFGEGSWLTVV.

V and J are TRBV5-1 and TRBJ2-3; 11 bases are a match to TRBD2. Germline V gene lookup returns CDR1 SGHRS and CDR2 YFSETQ. This CDR3 region has 20 residues. V lost 6 bases to trimming and J lost 6 bases; unmatched junction nucleotides: 24. The CDR3 loop reads CASTPPSEGARLAGQDTQYF. Written as DNA, the CDR3 is TGCGCCAGCACCCCGCCAAGCGAGGGGGCGAGACTAGCGGGGCAGGATACGCAGTATTTT.

This clone was seen just once. J is TRBJ2-5 and V is TRBV28; TRBD2 matches at 12 bases. Losses at the gene ends were 5 bases for V and 5 bases for J; bases not matched to a gene: 6. The CDR3 is 15 residues long. Germline CDR1 and CDR2: MDHEN and SYDVKM. CDR3 protein: CASSLSTSGGETQYF. CDR3 nucleotides: TGTGCCAGCAGTCTCTCAACTAGCGGGGGGGAGACCCAGTACTTC.

The V and J genes are TRBV5-4 and TRBJ1-4, with D perhaps matching TRBD1 (5 bases). The V end was cut by 3 bases, the J end by 7 bases, with 19 bases between. The CDR3 length is 16 residues. CDR1 and CDR2 from the germline V gene are SGHNT and YYREEE (reference sequence). The CDR3 region is CASSWGGGRVGEKLFF. The CDR3 bases are TGTGCCAGCAGCTGGGGCGGCGGTCGGGTCGGTGAAAAACTGTTTTTT.

V and J are TRBV19 and TRBJ2-4; tentative D call: TRBD2 (5 bases). Trimming cost V 10 bases and J 1 base, with 17 bases left between them. This CDR3 spans 15 amino acids. Germline loops: CDR1 LNHDA, CDR2 SQIVND (reference sequence). In nucleotides, the CDR3 is TGTGCCACCCGTGTTGTTGGGAGTGCCAAAAACATTCAGTACTTC. As protein: CATRVVGSAKNIQYF.

This sequence joins TRBV4-1 and TRBJ1-4, with D perhaps matching TRBD1 (6 bases). Germline assignment: CDR1 MGHRA and CDR2 YSYEKL. The CDR3 extends over 14 amino acids. V shed 5 bases and J shed 2 bases, with 9 bases lying between them. Here the CDR3 reads CASSNRETNEKLFF. CDR3 in DNA: TGCGCCAGCAGCAACAGGGAGACTAATGAAAAACTGTTTTTT.

The rearrangement joins TRBV18 to TRBJ2-3, with TRBD1 identical over 11 bases. Germline V lookup: CDR1 KGHSH, CDR2 LQKENI. This CDR3 is built from 18 residues. The V segment lost 0 bases and the J segment 3 bases; nucleotides outside the gene matches: 8. The CDR3 DNA follows: TGTGCCAGCTCACCACCGGTGGGACAGGGGGGTGTGACAGATACGCAGTATTTT. Its translation is CASSPPVGQGGVTDTQYF.

The V call is TRBV19, the J call TRBJ2-7; TRBD1 is a possible D gene (6 bases). This CDR3 contains 14 residues. Germline assignment: CDR1 LNHDA and CDR2 SQIVND (reference sequence). V was shortened by 0 bases and J by 3 bases, with 9 bases between the two germline ends. The CDR3 sequence is CASSIDTGNYEQYF. The DNA of the CDR3 is TGTGCCAGTAGTATAGATACAGGGAACTACGAGCAGTACTTC.

This chain joins TRBV19 and TRBJ2-3, with a weak D call TRBD2 (6 bases). The germline gives CDR1 LNHDA, CDR2 SQIVND (reference sequence). Trimming pared 0 bases from V and 2 bases from J, leaving 9 bases between. The CDR3 is made up of 15 amino acids. The CDR3 bases are TGTGCCAGTAGTATAGATGGAGGGGTCACAGATACGCAGTATTTT. It encodes CASSIDGGVTDTQYF.

The chain has TRBV6-5 and TRBJ1-1; TRBD1 is a possible D gene (5 bases). The CDR3 totals 14 residues. Germline V lookup: CDR1 MNHEY, CDR2 SVGAGI. Deletions cut 2 bases from V and 4 bases from J, with 11 bases between. The DNA for the CDR3 is TGTGCCAGCAGTTACGGTATGGGGGGCACTGAAGCTTTCTTT. As protein: CASSYGMGGTEAFF.

This clone was seen just once. J is TRBJ1-4 and V is TRBV4-3; D is undetermined. CDR1 is LGHNA, CDR2 YSLEER, per germline. Trimming took off 4 bases at V and 5 bases at J, with 11 bases between the two ends. This CDR3 has 14 residues. CDR3 residues: CASSPLGQNEKLFF. The CDR3 coding sequence is TGCGCCAGCAGCCCTTTGGGCCAAAATGAAAAACTGTTTTTT.